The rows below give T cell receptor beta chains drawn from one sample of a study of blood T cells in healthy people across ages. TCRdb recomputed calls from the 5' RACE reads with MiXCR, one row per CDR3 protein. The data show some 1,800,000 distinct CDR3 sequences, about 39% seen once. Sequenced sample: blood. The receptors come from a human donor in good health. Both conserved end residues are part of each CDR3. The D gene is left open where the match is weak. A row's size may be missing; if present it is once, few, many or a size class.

DNA: TGTGCCAGCAGCCAAGCAAGCGGAAGGGTGCGGGGAGACTATGGCTACACCTTC
CDR3: CASSQASGRVRGDYGYTF
size: .
J: TRBJ1-2
D: .
V: TRBV3-1

DNA: TGCAGTGCTAGGTCAGGGCGGGGGGACGAGCAGTACTTC
CDR3: CSARSGRGDEQYF
size: .
J: TRBJ2-7
D: TRBD2
V: TRBV20-1

DNA: TGCGCCAGCAGCCAAGATTTGGAACGCCATGAGCAGTTCTTC
CDR3: CASSQDLERHEQFF
size: .
J: TRBJ2-1
D: .
V: TRBV4-3

DNA: TGCAGTGCTAGACTGCGGACGTACTCCTCTGGGGCCAACGTCCTGACTTTC
CDR3: CSARLRTYSSGANVLTF
size: few
J: TRBJ2-6
D: .
V: TRBV20-1

DNA: TGCGCCAGCAGCCACGGACAGCCCTATGGCTACACCTTC
CDR3: CASSHGQPYGYTF
size: .
J: TRBJ1-2
D: .
V: TRBV4-1

DNA: TGTGCCAGCGCCTCGGAGACACTTGGGAACAATGAGCAGTTCTTC
CDR3: CASASETLGNNEQFF
size: .
J: TRBJ2-1
D: .
V: TRBV7-3

DNA: TGCGCCAGCAGCCAAGAGGGAGACAGTTTCGAGACCCAGTACTTC
CDR3: CASSQEGDSFETQYF
size: many
J: TRBJ2-5
D: .
V: TRBV4-1

DNA: TGCGCCAGCAGCTTAATACAGGCCTCTGGGGCCAACGTCCTGACTTTC
CDR3: CASSLIQASGANVLTF
size: few
J: TRBJ2-6
D: .
V: TRBV5-1

DNA: TGTGCCAGCAGTTTCCCTAACATTAGCGGGGGGGGCAAGTACTTC
CDR3: CASSFPNISGGGKYF
size: .
J: TRBJ2-5
D: TRBD2
V: TRBV28

DNA: TGTGCCAGCAGCTTAGGTTACAGGAGCTCCTACGAGCAGTACTTC
CDR3: CASSLGYRSSYEQYF
size: .
J: TRBJ2-7
D: .
V: TRBV7-8

DNA: TGTGCCATCAGTGACTATACTAGCGGCCGCACAGATACGCAGTATTTT
CDR3: CAISDYTSGRTDTQYF
size: .
J: TRBJ2-3
D: TRBD2
V: TRBV10-3

DNA: TGTGCCAGCAGGCCCCGGGGGTTGGGGGGCACTGAAGCTTTCTTT
CDR3: CASRPRGLGGTEAFF
size: .
J: TRBJ1-1
D: .
V: TRBV27

DNA: TGTGCCAGCAGTGAAAGGGGACAATTGTATCAGCCCCAGCATTTT
CDR3: CASSERGQLYQPQHF
size: .
J: TRBJ1-5
D: .
V: TRBV2

DNA: TGCGCCAGCAGCCAAGGGGGGGGCCCTACGGGGGAGCAGTACTTC
CDR3: CASSQGGGPTGEQYF
size: .
J: TRBJ2-7
D: .
V: TRBV4-3

DNA: TGTGCCAGCAGCCAAGTGGCGGGGGAGGTCATCCACGATGAGCAGTTCTTC
CDR3: CASSQVAGEVIHDEQFF
size: .
J: TRBJ2-1
D: TRBD2
V: TRBV3-1

DNA: TGTGCCACCAGCAGAGGCCGATGGGGTGAAGCCCAGCATTTT
CDR3: CATSRGRWGEAQHF
size: few
J: TRBJ1-5
D: .
V: TRBV15

DNA: TGCGCCAGCAGAGAGGGTCCCTACGAGCAGTACTTC
CDR3: CASREGPYEQYF
size: .
J: TRBJ2-7
D: .
V: TRBV5-1

DNA: TGTGCCATCTCCAAATTGGGGGCCTACGAGCAGTACTTC
CDR3: CAISKLGAYEQYF
size: few
J: TRBJ2-7
D: .
V: TRBV10-3

DNA: TGCAGCGAAGACCTTCTCGGCAGGGGTCCCTACGAGCAGTACTTC
CDR3: CSEDLLGRGPYEQYF
size: .
J: TRBJ2-7
D: .
V: TRBV29-1

DNA: TGTGCCAGCAACCCCCGGCAGGCGGGGGGGATAGCGGACACTGAAGCTTTCTTT
CDR3: CASNPRQAGGIADTEAFF
size: .
J: TRBJ1-1
D: .
V: TRBV12-3/TRBV12-4

DNA: TGTGCCAGCAGTACTGGGCGAGGCTCCTACGAGCAGTTCTTC
CDR3: CASSTGRGSYEQFF
size: .
J: TRBJ2-1
D: .
V: TRBV6-2/TRBV6-3

DNA: TGTGCCAGCAGTCCCGGGGTTGTGAGCACAGATACGCAGTATTTT
CDR3: CASSPGVVSTDTQYF
size: .
J: TRBJ2-3
D: .
V: TRBV27

DNA: TGCAGTGCCTTGCGGGGCTCCTACGAGCAGTACTTC
CDR3: CSALRGSYEQYF
size: few
J: TRBJ2-7
D: .
V: TRBV20-1

DNA: TGCAGTGCTACCCTGCGGCTAGCGGATGTGGAGACCCGGTACTTC
CDR3: CSATLRLADVETRYF
size: .
J: TRBJ2-5
D: TRBD2
V: TRBV20-1

DNA: TGTGCCAGCAGCTTGAGTCGAGGCAGGGAAAATACTGAAGCTTTCTTT
CDR3: CASSLSRGRENTEAFF
size: .
J: TRBJ1-1
D: .
V: TRBV13

DNA: TGCGCCAGCAGCCAAGCTAGAAATAGCAATCAGCCCCGGCATTTT
CDR3: CASSQARNSNQPRHF
size: .
J: TRBJ1-5
D: .
V: TRBV4-1

DNA: TGTGCCAGCAGGCTACGGGACGAACAAAATGAGCAGTACTTC
CDR3: CASRLRDEQNEQYF
size: .
J: TRBJ2-5
D: .
V: TRBV6-6

DNA: TGTGCCAGCAGCCCGGACAGGGTAGACAACAATGAGCAGTTCTTC
CDR3: CASSPDRVDNNEQFF
size: .
J: TRBJ2-1
D: TRBD1
V: TRBV5-6

DNA: TGTGCCAGCAGCCCCCGAAGGAGCTCTGGGGCCAACGTCCTGACTTTC
CDR3: CASSPRRSSGANVLTF
size: few
J: TRBJ2-6
D: .
V: TRBV7-9

DNA: TGTGCCAGCAGCAGGCGCGTACAGAGGGACGAGCAGTTCTTC
CDR3: CASSRRVQRDEQFF
size: .
J: TRBJ2-1
D: .
V: TRBV14